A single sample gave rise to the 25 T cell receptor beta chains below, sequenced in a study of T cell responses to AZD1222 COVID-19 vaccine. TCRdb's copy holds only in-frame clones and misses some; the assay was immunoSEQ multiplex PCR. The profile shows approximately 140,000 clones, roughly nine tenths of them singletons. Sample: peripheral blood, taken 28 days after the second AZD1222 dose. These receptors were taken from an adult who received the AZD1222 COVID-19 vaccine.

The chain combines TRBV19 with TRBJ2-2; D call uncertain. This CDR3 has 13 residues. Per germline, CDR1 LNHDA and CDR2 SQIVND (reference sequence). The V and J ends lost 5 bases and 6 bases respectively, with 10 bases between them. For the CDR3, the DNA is TGTGCCAGTAGTCCGCAGCCACCCGGGGAGCTGTTTTTT. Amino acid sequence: CASSPQPPGELFF.

The CDR3 spells CASSPNRDGYGYTF. The CDR3 DNA sequence: TGTGCCAGCTCACCTAACAGGGATGGCTATGGCTACACCTTC. The chain uses TRBV18 and TRBJ1-2, with D perhaps TRBD1 (6 bases). V lost 3 bases and J 4 bases, leaving 12 bases between the germline ends. Looked up from germline, CDR1 is KGHSH and CDR2 is LQKENI. The CDR3 sequence is 14 residues long.

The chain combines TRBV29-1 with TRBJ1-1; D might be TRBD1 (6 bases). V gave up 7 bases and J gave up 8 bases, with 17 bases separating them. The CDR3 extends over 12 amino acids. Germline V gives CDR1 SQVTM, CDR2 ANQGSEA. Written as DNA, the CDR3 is TGCAGCGCCCCAGGGGAGTTGATGGAAGCTTTCTTT. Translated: CSAPGELMEAFF.

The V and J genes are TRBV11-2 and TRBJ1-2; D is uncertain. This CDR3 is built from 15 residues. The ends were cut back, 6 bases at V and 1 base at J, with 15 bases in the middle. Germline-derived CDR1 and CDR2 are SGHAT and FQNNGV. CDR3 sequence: CASRRPGGLNYGYTF. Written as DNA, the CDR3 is TGTGCCAGCAGACGTCCTGGCGGCCTTAACTATGGCTACACCTTC.

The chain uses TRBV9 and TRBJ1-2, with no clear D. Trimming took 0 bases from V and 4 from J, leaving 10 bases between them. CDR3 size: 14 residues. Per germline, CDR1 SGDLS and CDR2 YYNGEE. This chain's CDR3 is CASSVGSASYGYTF. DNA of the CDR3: TGTGCCAGCAGCGTAGGGTCGGCTAGCTATGGCTACACCTTC.

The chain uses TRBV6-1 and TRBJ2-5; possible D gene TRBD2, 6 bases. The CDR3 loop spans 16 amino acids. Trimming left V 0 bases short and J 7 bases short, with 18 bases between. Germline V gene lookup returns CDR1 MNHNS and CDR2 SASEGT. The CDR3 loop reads CASSEAGLATGGTQYF. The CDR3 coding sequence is TGTGCCAGCAGTGAAGCGGGGCTAGCGACCGGGGGGACCCAGTACTTC.

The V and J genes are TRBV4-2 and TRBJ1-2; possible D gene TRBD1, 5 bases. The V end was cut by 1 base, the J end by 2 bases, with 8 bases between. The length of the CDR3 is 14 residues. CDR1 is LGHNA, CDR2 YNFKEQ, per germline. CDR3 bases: TGTGCCAGCAGCCAAGTGGAGGGGAACTATGGCTACACCTTC. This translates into CASSQVEGNYGYTF.

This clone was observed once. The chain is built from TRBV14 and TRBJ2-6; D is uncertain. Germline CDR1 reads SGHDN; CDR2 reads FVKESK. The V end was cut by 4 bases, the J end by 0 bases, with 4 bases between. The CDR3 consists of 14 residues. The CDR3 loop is CASSLFSGANVLTF. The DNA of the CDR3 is TGTGCCAGCAGCCTTTTCTCTGGGGCCAACGTCCTGACTTTC.

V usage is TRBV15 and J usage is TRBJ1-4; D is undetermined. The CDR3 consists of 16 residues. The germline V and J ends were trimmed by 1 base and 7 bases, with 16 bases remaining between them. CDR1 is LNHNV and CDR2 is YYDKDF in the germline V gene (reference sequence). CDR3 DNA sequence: TGTGCCACCAGCAGAGTAGGAGGAGGGTGGAGTGAAAAACTGTTTTTT. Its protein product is CATSRVGGGWSEKLFF.

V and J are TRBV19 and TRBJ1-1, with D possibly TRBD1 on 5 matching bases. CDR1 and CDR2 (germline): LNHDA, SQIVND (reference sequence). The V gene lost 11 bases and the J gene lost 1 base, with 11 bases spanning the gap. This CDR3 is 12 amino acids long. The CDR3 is CASGPPNTEAFF. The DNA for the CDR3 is TGTGCCTCGGGACCGCCGAACACTGAAGCTTTCTTT.

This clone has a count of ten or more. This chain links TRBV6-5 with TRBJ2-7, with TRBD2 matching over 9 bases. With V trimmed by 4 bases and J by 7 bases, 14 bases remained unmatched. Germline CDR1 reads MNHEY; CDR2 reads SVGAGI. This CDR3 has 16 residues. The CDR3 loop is CASSLSAGGGVGEQYF. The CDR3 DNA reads TGTGCCAGCAGTTTATCAGCGGGAGGCGGGGTAGGGGAGCAGTACTTC.

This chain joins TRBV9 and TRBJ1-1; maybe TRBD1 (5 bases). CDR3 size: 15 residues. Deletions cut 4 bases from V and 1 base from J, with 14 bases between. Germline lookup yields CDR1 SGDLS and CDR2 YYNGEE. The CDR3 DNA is TGTGCCAGCAGCTTGACAGATTATCCGAACACTGAAGCTTTCTTT. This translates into CASSLTDYPNTEAFF.

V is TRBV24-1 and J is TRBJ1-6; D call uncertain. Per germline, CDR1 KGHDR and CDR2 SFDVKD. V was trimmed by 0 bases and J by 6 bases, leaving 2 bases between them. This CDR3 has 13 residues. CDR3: CATSDLTNSPLHF. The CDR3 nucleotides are TGTGCCACCAGTGATTTGACTAATTCACCCCTCCACTTT.

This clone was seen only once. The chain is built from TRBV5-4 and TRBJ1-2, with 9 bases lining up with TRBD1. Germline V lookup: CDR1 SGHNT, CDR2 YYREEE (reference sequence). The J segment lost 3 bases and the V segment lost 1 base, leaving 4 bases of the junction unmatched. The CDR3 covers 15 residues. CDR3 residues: CASSLKTGGDYGYTF. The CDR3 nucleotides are TGTGCCAGCAGCTTGAAGACAGGGGGAGACTATGGCTACACCTTC.

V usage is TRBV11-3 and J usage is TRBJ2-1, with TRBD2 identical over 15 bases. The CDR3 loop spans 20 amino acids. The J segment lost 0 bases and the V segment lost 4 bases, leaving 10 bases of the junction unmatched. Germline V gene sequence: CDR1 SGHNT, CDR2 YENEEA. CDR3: CASSSLGLAGGPSSYNEQFF. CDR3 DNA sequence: TGTGCCAGCAGCTCTTTGGGACTAGCGGGGGGTCCTAGCTCCTACAATGAGCAGTTCTTC.

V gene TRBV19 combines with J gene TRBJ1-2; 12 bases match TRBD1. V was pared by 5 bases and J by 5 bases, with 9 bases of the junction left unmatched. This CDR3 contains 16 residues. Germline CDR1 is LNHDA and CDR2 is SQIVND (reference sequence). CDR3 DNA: TGTGCCAGTAGTCCTCCCGGGACAGGGGGCGGTTATGGCTACACCTTC. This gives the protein CASSPPGTGGGYGYTF. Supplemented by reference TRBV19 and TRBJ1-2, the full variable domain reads DGGITQSPKYLFRKEGQNVTLSCEQNLNHDAMYWYRQDPGQGLRLIYYSQIVNDFQKGDIAEGYSVSREKKESFPLTVTSAQKNPTAFYLCASSPPGTGGGYGYTFGSGTRLTVV.

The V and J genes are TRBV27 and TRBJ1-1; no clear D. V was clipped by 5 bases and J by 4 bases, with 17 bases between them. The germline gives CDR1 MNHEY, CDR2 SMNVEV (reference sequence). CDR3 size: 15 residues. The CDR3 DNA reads TGTGCCAGCAGTACTCGGACGGTCATTGGCACTGAAGCTTTCTTT. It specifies CASSTRTVIGTEAFF.

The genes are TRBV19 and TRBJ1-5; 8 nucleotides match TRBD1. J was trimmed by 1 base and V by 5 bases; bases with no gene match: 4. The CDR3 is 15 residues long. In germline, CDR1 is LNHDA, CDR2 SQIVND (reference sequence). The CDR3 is CASSGQGISNQPQHF. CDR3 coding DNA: TGTGCCAGTAGTGGACAGGGAATAAGCAATCAGCCCCAGCATTTT. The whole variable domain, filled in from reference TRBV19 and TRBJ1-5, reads DGGITQSPKYLFRKEGQNVTLSCEQNLNHDAMYWYRQDPGQGLRLIYYSQIVNDFQKGDIAEGYSVSREKKESFPLTVTSAQKNPTAFYLCASSGQGISNQPQHFGDGTRLSIL.

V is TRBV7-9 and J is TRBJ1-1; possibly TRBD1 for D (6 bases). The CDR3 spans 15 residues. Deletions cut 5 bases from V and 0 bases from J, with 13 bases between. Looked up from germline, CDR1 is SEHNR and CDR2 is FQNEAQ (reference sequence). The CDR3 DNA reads TGTGCCAGCAGCGTGGGGGCAAGGGTGAACACTGAAGCTTTCTTT. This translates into CASSVGARVNTEAFF.

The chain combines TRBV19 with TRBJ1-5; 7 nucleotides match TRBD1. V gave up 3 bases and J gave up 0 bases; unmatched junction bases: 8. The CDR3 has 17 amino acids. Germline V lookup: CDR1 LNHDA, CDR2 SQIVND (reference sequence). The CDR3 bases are TGTGCCAGTAGTATTTTAACGGGACAGCATAGCAATCAGCCCCAGCATTTT. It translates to CASSILTGQHSNQPQHF.

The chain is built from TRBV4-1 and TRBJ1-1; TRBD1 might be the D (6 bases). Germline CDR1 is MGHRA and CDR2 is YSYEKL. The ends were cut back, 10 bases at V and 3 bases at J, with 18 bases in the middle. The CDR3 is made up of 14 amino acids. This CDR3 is CATRGPLRDTEAFF. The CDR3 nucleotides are TGCGCCACCAGGGGCCCACTAAGGGACACTGAAGCTTTCTTT.

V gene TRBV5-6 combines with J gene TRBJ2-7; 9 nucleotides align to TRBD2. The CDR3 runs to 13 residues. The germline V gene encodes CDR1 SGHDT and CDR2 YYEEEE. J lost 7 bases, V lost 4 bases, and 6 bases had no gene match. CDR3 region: CASSRGLAQEQYF. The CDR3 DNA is TGTGCCAGCAGCCGGGGACTAGCACAGGAGCAGTACTTC.

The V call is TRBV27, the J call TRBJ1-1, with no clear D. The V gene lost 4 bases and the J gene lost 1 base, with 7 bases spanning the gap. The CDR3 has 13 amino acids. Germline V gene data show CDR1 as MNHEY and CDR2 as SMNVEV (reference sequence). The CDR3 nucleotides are TGTGCCAGCAGTTCAACGGAGAACACTGAAGCTTTCTTT. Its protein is CASSSTENTEAFF.

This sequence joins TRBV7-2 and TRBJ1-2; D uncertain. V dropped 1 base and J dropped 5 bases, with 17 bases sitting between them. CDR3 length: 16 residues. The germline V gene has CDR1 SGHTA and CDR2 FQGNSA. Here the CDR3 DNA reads TGTGCCAGCAGCTTAGTCCCCGAAAGAAGACCTTATGGCTACACCTTC. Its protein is CASSLVPERRPYGYTF.

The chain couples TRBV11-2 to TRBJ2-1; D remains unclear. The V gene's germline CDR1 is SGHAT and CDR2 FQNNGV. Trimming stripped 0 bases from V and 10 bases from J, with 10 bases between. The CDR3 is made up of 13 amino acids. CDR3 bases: TGTGCCAGCAGCTTAGATCTAAGAAGGGAGCAGTTCTTC. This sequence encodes CASSLDLRREQFF. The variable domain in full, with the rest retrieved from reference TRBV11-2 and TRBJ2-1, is EAGVAQSPRYKIIEKRQSVAFWCNPISGHATLYWYQQILGQGPKLLIQFQNNGVVDDSQLPKDRFSAERLKGVDSTLKIQPAKLEDSAVYLCASSLDLRREQFFGPGTRLTVL.